What follows are 24 T cell receptor beta chains derived from one specimen sequenced in a study of shared clonotypes between healthy human individuals. Sequencing was performed with immunoSEQ multiplex PCR; in TCRdb, only in-frame clones are kept and a portion is missing. The sample holds about 680,000 clones, about three quarters seen once. Sequencing was performed on memory CD4+ T cells sorted from blood. As to subset: CD45RA-negative fraction. The receptor set was obtained from a woman in her 30s in good health.

Notes on this clone: This CDR3 is also generated by other DNA sequences in the sample. J is TRBJ2-7 and V is TRBV5-1; D call uncertain. Germline loops: CDR1 SGHRS, CDR2 YFSETQ. Trimming shortened V by 2 bases and J by 3 bases, and 6 bases separated the two germline ends. The CDR3 length is 12 residues. CDR3 sequence reads: CASSFLGYEQYF. As DNA, the CDR3 is TGCGCCAGCAGCTTCCTAGGCTACGAGCAGTACTTC.

This clone was observed a few times. Other DNA sequences in this sample translate to the same CDR3. The chain couples TRBV28 to TRBJ1-5; TRBD1 matches 8 bases. The CDR3 covers 13 residues. Germline V CDR1 and CDR2: MDHEN, SYDVKM. V shed 5 bases and J 7 bases; nucleotides not matched to a gene: 4. The CDR3 DNA sequence: TGTGCCAGCAGTGACAGGGGAAGGCAGCCCCAGCATTTT. It encodes CASSDRGRQPQHF.

This sequence joins TRBV7-6 and TRBJ2-7; either TRBD1 or TRBD2 may supply D (5 bases each). Germline assignment: CDR1 SGHVS and CDR2 FNYEAQ. The CDR3 runs to 16 residues. The V end was cut by 1 base, the J end by 0 bases, with 13 bases between. CDR3 residues: CASSLEGTPVSYEQYF. The DNA for the CDR3 is TGTGCCAGCAGCTTAGAGGGGACGCCTGTCTCCTACGAGCAGTACTTC.

The J gene is TRBJ2-1, the V gene TRBV14; D uncertain. The germline CDR1 and CDR2 sequences are SGHDN and FVKESK. The CDR3 consists of 15 residues. The V gene lost 1 base and the J gene lost 2 bases, with 9 bases spanning the gap. The CDR3 DNA reads TGTGCCAGCAGCCAAGGGTTTAAGGCCTACAATGAGCAGTTCTTC. Translated: CASSQGFKAYNEQFF.

The chain's CDR3 is CASRRTLRVSEANYGYTF. The CDR3 DNA reads TGTGCCAGCAGGAGGACCCTCAGGGTATCTGAAGCTAACTATGGCTACACCTTC. The chain uses TRBV2 and TRBJ1-2; possible D gene TRBD1, 5 bases. V shed 6 bases and J shed 0 bases, with 23 bases lying between them. The germline CDR1 and CDR2 sequences are SNHLY and FYNNEI. The CDR3 spans 18 residues.

The chain joins TRBV29-1 to TRBJ2-1; D tentatively fits TRBD1 or TRBD2 (5 bases each). The CDR3 is 18 amino acids. The V end was cut by 3 bases, the J end by 9 bases, with 30 bases between. Germline values: CDR1 SQVTM, CDR2 ANQGSEA. The CDR3 protein is CSVEPGPGLGEWAGEQFF. CDR3 sequence (DNA): TGCAGCGTTGAGCCGGGACCGGGGCTGGGGGAGTGGGCGGGTGAGCAGTTCTTC.

This clone was detected once. V and J are TRBV4-2 and TRBJ1-2, with TRBD1 matching over 8 bases. J was trimmed by 6 bases and V by 5 bases; bases with no gene match: 5. CDR3 length equals 13 residues. CDR1 is LGHNA, CDR2 YNFKEQ, per germline. CDR3 sequence: CASSLDRVDGYTF. The CDR3 region has the DNA TGTGCCAGCAGCTTGGACAGGGTTGATGGCTACACCTTC.

On this clone itself: The same CDR3 also results from other DNA sequences found in this sample. This rearrangement joins TRBV19 to TRBJ1-5; D unclear. Looked up from germline, CDR1 is LNHDA and CDR2 is SQIVND (reference sequence). V was shortened by 3 bases and J by 1 base, with 4 bases between the two germline ends. The CDR3 loop spans 13 amino acids. The CDR3 here is CASSIQSNQPQHF. As DNA, the CDR3 is TGTGCCAGTAGTATCCAGAGCAATCAGCCCCAGCATTTT.

The chain employs TRBV10-3 and TRBJ2-3; 12 bases agree with TRBD2. The V and J ends lost 4 bases and 0 bases, in that order; junction bases with no gene match: 5. The germline V gene encodes CDR1 ENHRY and CDR2 SYGVKD. This CDR3 region has 17 residues. The CDR3 reads CAISGTSGTTSTDTQYF. In DNA form, the CDR3 reads TGTGCCATCAGTGGGACTAGCGGGACTACTAGCACAGATACGCAGTATTTT.

The chain links TRBV28 to TRBJ1-5; D may be TRBD1 (5 bases). The germline V and J ends were trimmed by 3 bases and 1 base, with 22 bases remaining between them. Germline V gene sequence: CDR1 MDHEN, CDR2 SYDVKM. The CDR3 totals 19 residues. The CDR3 here is CASSFEGSLWTPSNQPQHF. CDR3 coding DNA: TGTGCCAGCAGTTTCGAGGGGTCTCTTTGGACCCCAAGCAATCAGCCCCAGCATTTT.

This clone occurred a few times. The chain has TRBV25-1 and TRBJ1-1; the match to TRBD1 covers 9 bases. The CDR3 runs to 15 residues. Germline loops: CDR1 MGHDK, CDR2 SYGVNS. Unmatched junction bases numbered 8, after V lost 5 bases and J lost 4 bases. Here the CDR3 DNA reads TGTGCCAGCAGTCAACAGGGGGCAAAGGGCACTGAAGCTTTCTTT. Translating gives CASSQQGAKGTEAFF.

This clone was counted only a few times. V gene TRBV19 combines with J gene TRBJ1-1, with a tentative D call TRBD1 (5 bases). V lost 5 bases and J lost 8, with 15 bases in between. The CDR3 has 13 amino acids. CDR1 and CDR2 from the germline V gene are LNHDA and SQIVND (reference sequence). CDR3 nucleotides: TGTGCCAGTAGTCCACGACAGCGGGGAGAAGCTTTCTTT. Amino acids: CASSPRQRGEAFF.

The chain recombines TRBV25-1 with TRBJ2-5; perhaps D is TRBD1 or TRBD2 (5 bases each). The V end lost 2 bases, the J end lost 0 bases, and 13 bases lay between the germline ends. CDR1 is MGHDK and CDR2 is SYGVNS in the germline V gene. The length of the CDR3 is 16 residues. In DNA, the CDR3 is TGTGCCAGCAGTGAAGGAGGAGTGGGGGACCAAGAGACCCAGTACTTC. This gives the protein CASSEGGVGDQETQYF.

The V and J genes are TRBV14 and TRBJ2-5, with D perhaps TRBD2 (5 bases). Trimming took off 1 base at V and 3 bases at J, with 9 bases between the two ends. The CDR3 runs 14 residues. The germline V gene has CDR1 SGHDN and CDR2 FVKESK. This CDR3 is CASSQGPGEETQYF. The CDR3, as DNA: TGTGCCAGCAGCCAAGGCCCCGGGGAAGAGACCCAGTACTTC.

This chain links TRBV5-1 with TRBJ1-2; the D gene is possibly TRBD1 (6 bases). Germline V gene data show CDR1 as SGHRS and CDR2 as YFSETQ. V was cut by 4 bases and J by 4 bases, with 17 bases left in between. This CDR3 spans 15 amino acids. CDR3 in amino acids: CASSVQDDRSYGYTF. The CDR3 coding sequence is TGCGCCAGCAGCGTCCAGGATGACAGGAGCTATGGCTACACCTTC.

The chain has TRBV7-6 and TRBJ2-2; 12 nucleotides align to TRBD1. Germline loops: CDR1 SGHVS, CDR2 FNYEAQ. CDR3 size: 17 residues. Trimming cost V 5 bases and J 4 bases; bases outside gene matches: 8. CDR3 amino acids: CASSLGQGAYLTGELFF. The CDR3 bases are TGTGCCAGCAGCCTGGGACAGGGGGCGTACCTCACCGGGGAGCTGTTTTTT.

This sequence joins TRBV27 and TRBJ1-6, with 8 bases aligning to TRBD1. Germline lookup yields CDR1 MNHEY and CDR2 SMNVEV (reference sequence). The CDR3 spans 15 residues. The junction had 10 bases not matched to a gene; V was cut back by 5 bases and J by 10 bases. The CDR3 DNA follows: TGTGCCAGCAGTCCCCAGGGGGCGTGGGGATCACCCCTCCACTTT. The encoded protein is CASSPQGAWGSPLHF.

The V and J genes are TRBV6-8 and TRBJ2-1; 7 bases are a match to TRBD2. CDR3 size: 17 residues. CDR1 is MNHGY, CDR2 SAAAGT, per germline. Germline trimming cut 7 bases from V and 5 bases from J; bases unmatched to any gene: 17. In DNA form, the CDR3 reads TGTGCCAGCACCTCGTGGGGGTCGGCTAGCGGAAACAATGAGCAGTTCTTC. This gives the protein CASTSWGSASGNNEQFF.

A remark on this clone: The sample holds other DNA sequences that translate to the same CDR3. The chain couples TRBV5-4 to TRBJ1-1; D unresolved. The CDR3 extends over 14 amino acids. CDR1 is SGHNT, CDR2 YYREEE, per germline (reference sequence). V was pared by 2 bases and J by 1 base, with 9 bases between. As DNA, the CDR3 is TGTGCCAGCAGCTTAGTGGCAGGGAACACTGAAGCTTTCTTT. It encodes CASSLVAGNTEAFF.

DNA of the CDR3: TGTGCCAGCAGTATTGCCACCGGGACAGTCTACGAGCAGTACTTC. This encodes CASSIATGTVYEQYF. V and J are TRBV28 and TRBJ2-7, with 7 bases lining up with TRBD1. The CDR3 has 15 amino acids. Losses at the gene ends were 5 bases for V and 3 bases for J; bases not matched to a gene: 10. CDR1 is MDHEN and CDR2 is SYDVKM in the germline V gene.

This sequence joins TRBV4-1 and TRBJ2-3, with TRBD2 matching over 7 bases. Germline lookup yields CDR1 MGHRA and CDR2 YSYEKL. The CDR3 sequence is 15 residues long. Unmatched junction bases numbered 12, after V lost 6 bases and J lost 6 bases. The CDR3 DNA reads TGCGCCAGCAGACGGGACTACCCGGTGGCGGATACGCAGTATTTT. It translates to CASRRDYPVADTQYF.

This clone was seen a handful of times. This chain uses TRBV6-5 with TRBJ1-2, with unresolved D. The germline gives CDR1 MNHEY, CDR2 SVGAGI. The CDR3 length is 12 residues. Trimming cost V 5 bases and J 7 bases, with 11 bases left between them. The CDR3 DNA follows: TGTGCCAGCAGTCCCCAAGGAGGTGGCTACACCTTC. Residues: CASSPQGGGYTF.

The chain combines TRBV27 with TRBJ1-3; the D gene is possibly TRBD1 (6 bases). CDR1 MNHEY and CDR2 SMNVEV come from the germline V gene (reference sequence). The CDR3 spans 16 residues. V shed 0 bases and J shed 9 bases, with 18 bases lying between them. The CDR3 sequence: CASSLSMGTRGLTIYF. CDR3 nucleotides: TGTGCCAGCAGTTTATCGATGGGGACAAGGGGCCTCACCATATATTTT.

This clone turned up a few times. The rearrangement joins TRBV2 to TRBJ1-2, with 8 nucleotides matching TRBD1. The CDR3 consists of 12 residues. The V segment lost 5 bases and the J segment 8 bases; nucleotides outside the gene matches: 4. Germline assignment: CDR1 SNHLY and CDR2 FYNNEI. The CDR3, as DNA: TGTGCCAGCAGTAAAACAGGGGGAGGCTACACCTTC. The encoded protein is CASSKTGGGYTF.